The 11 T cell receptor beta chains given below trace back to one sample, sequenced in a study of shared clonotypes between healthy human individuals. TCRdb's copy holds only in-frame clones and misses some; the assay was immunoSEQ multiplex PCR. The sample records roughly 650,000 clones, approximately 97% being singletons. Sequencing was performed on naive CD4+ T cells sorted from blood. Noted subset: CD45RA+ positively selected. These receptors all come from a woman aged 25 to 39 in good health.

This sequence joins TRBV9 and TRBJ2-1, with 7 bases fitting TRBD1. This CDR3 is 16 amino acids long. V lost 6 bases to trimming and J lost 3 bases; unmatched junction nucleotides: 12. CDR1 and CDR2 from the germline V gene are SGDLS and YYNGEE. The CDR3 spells CASTPGGTAVYNEQFF. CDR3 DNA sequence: TGTGCCAGCACCCCCGGTGGGACAGCCGTCTACAATGAGCAGTTCTTC.

The CDR3 DNA is TGTGCCAGCAGTTCGAAACCTGATCAGCCCCAGCATTTT. This translates into CASSSKPDQPQHF. The V call is TRBV5-6, the J call TRBJ1-5; D is undetermined. The CDR3 sequence is 13 residues long. Trimming took off 5 bases at V and 5 bases at J, with 11 bases between the two ends. CDR1 and CDR2 from the germline V gene are SGHDT and YYEEEE. The full variable domain, in which reference TRBV5-6 and TRBJ1-5 provide the parts outside the CDR3, is DAGVTQSPTHLIKTRGQQVTLRCSPKSGHDTVSWYQQALGQGPQFIFQYYEEEERQRGNFPDRFSGHQFPNYSSELNVNALLLGDSALYLCASSSKPDQPQHFGDGTRLSIL.

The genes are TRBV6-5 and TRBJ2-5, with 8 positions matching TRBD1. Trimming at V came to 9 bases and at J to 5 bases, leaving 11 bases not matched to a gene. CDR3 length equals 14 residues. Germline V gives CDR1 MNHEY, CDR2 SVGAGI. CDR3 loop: CASKTRQGRETQYF. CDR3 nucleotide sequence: TGTGCCAGTAAGACTAGACAGGGGAGGGAGACCCAGTACTTC.

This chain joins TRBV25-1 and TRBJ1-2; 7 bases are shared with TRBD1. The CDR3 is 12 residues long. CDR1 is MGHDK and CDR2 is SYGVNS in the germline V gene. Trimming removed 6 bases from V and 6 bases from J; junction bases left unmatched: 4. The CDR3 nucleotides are TGTGCCAGCAGGACAGGGCCCGATGGCTACACCTTC. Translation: CASRTGPDGYTF.

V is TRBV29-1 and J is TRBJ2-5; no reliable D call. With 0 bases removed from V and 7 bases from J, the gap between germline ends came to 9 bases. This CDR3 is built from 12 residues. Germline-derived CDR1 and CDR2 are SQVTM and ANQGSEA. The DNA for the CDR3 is TGCAGCGTTGAAGAGGGCGCGCGGACCCAGTACTTC. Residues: CSVEEGARTQYF.

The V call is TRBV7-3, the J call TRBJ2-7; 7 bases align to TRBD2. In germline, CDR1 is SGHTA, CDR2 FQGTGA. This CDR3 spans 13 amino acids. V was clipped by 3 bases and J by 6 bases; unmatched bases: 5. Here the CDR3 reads CASSFAGESEQYF. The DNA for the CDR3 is TGTGCCAGCAGCTTTGCGGGAGAGTCCGAGCAGTACTTC.

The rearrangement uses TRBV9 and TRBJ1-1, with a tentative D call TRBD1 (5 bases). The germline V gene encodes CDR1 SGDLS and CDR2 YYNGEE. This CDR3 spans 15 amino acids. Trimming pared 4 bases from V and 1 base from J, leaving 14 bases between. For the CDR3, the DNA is TGTGCCAGCAGCCCTTCAACCGACAGGAACACTGAAGCTTTCTTT. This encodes CASSPSTDRNTEAFF.

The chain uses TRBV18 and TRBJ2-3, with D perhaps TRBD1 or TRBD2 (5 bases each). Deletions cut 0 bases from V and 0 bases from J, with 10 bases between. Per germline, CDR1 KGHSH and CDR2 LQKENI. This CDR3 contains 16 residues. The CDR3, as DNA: TGTGCCAGCTCACCACCGGGACGGACTAGCACAGATACGCAGTATTTT. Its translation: CASSPPGRTSTDTQYF.

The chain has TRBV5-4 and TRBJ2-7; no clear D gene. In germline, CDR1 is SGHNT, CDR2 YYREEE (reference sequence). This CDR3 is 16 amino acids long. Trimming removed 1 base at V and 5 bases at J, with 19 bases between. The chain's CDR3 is CASSLSLGQDADEQYF. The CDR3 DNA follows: TGTGCCAGCAGCTTGTCATTGGGCCAGGACGCTGACGAGCAGTACTTC.

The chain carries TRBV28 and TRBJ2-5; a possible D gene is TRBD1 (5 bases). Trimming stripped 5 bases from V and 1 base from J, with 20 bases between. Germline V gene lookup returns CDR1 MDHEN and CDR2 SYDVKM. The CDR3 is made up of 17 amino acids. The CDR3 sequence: CASSTYRNPMAQETQYF. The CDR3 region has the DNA TGTGCCAGCAGTACCTACAGGAACCCCATGGCCCAAGAGACCCAGTACTTC.

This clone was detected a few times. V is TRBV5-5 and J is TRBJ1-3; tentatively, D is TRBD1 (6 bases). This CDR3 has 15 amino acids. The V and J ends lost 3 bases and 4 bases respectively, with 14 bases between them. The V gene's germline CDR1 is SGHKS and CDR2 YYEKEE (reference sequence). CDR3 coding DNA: TGTGCCAGCAGCTACCAACAGGGAACCGGAAACACCATATATTTT. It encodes CASSYQQGTGNTIYF.